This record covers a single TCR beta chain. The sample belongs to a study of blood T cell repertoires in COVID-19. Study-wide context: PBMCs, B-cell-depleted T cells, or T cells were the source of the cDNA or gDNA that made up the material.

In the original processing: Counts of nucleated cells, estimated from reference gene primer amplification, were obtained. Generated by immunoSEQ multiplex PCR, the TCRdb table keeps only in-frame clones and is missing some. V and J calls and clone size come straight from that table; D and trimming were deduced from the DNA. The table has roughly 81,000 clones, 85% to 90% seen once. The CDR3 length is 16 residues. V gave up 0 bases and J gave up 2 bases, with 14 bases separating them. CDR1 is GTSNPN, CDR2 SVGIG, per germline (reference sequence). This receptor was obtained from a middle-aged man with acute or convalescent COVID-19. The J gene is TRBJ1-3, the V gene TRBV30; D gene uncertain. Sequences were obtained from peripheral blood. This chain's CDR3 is CAWSVRGYGAGNTIYF. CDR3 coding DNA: TGTGCCTGGAGTGTACGCGGGTATGGGGCTGGAAACACCATATATTTT. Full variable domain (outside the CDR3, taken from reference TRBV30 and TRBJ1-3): SQTIHQWPATLVQPVGSPLSLECTVEGTSNPNLYWYRQAAGRGLQLLFYSVGIGQISSEVPQNLSASRPQDRQFILSSKKLLLSDSGFYLCAWSVRGYGAGNTIYFGEGSWLTVV.